A selection of T cell receptor beta chains follows, all from one sample in a study of CD8+ T cells in alopecia areata. The method was immunoSEQ multiplex PCR; TCRdb's version includes in-frame clones alone and lacks a portion of them. The sample carries around 69,000 clones, 50% to 75% recorded once. Sequencing was performed on CD8+ T cells sorted from blood, taken at week 0. Every receptor here comes from a human donor with alopecia areata. The CDR3 runs from the conserved cysteine through the conserved F or W. The order of the fields is CDR3 length, clone size, V gene, CDR3 protein. Clone sizes are given selectively: once, few, many, or a class where the clone is expanded.

16,few,TRBV27,CASGPLAGGPQETQYF
16,NA,TRBV5-4,CASSHPSGANTGELFF
15,large,TRBV19,CASSIKGGLYNEQFF
15,NA,TRBV7-2,CASSPDRGTGQPQHF
11,NA,TRBV29-1,CSVGDTYGYTF
16,NA,TRBV29-1,CSVVGEGLAISYEQYF
12,NA,TRBV27,CASSLTGNEQYF
12,NA,TRBV29-1,CSAHDVYNEQFF
17,NA,TRBV27,CASSPQGVFGMNTEAFF
18,once,TRBV5-6,CASSDPFGGAGSYNEQFF
14,NA,TRBV30,CAWSVSGSTDTQYF
14,few,TRBV29-1,CSVAGIGSNNEQFF
14,once,TRBV13,CASSWGQENSPLHF
14,NA,TRBV15,CATTLDRGINEQYF
14,NA,TRBV30,CAWRWRGAPYEQYF
17,NA,TRBV7-9,CASSLSPRFLGKETQYF
16,NA,TRBV9,CASSVATVGAYGGYTF
13,NA,TRBV4-1,CASSRKEDSPLHF
16,NA,TRBV6-5,CASSYATSGNTGELFF
15,NA,TRBV6-4,CASSRDGSMNTEAFF
13,NA,TRBV6-5,CASRSLEHAEQYF
14,few,TRBV7-9,CASNLDTSIYGYTF
14,NA,TRBV5-8,CASSLGFAYTEAFF
11,NA,TRBV30,CAWSLAGVAYF
14,NA,TRBV4-1,CASSQAEYTDTQYF
15,NA,TRBV15,CATREGTKVTDTQYF
16,NA,TRBV14,CASSLGQGQGLPEAFF
16,NA,TRBV2,CASSVTLTGGPNEQFF
11,NA,TRBV27,CAIGAAYEQYF
15,NA,TRBV27,CASSIGTSGRSEQYF
15,NA,TRBV7-3,CASSLTSAGYDEQYF
16,NA,TRBV9,CASSVGDRGLGNTIYF
16,once,TRBV6-5,CASSYGWASGTDTQYF
15,NA,TRBV4-1,CASSPPGTSGNEQFF
16,NA,TRBV5-1,CASSLKGSRYNQPQHF
14,NA,TRBV19,CASSIRDTSYEQYF
16,NA,TRBV27,CASRSTGGWYTGELFF
15,few,TRBV7-8,CASSRGPGAGYGYTF
15,once,TRBV27,CASSFWASFTGELFF
14,NA,TRBV10-3,CAITTGGNYNEQFF
15,NA,TRBV6-4,CASSDSGAANNEQFF
15,NA,TRBV13,CASSFSSGTIYGYTF
13,NA,TRBV5-6,CASSLLGSAEAFF
12,NA,TRBV7-3,CASSSNTGELFF
10,NA,TRBV6-5,CATGDYGYTF
11,few,TRBV19,CASSRYNEQFF
14,NA,TRBV13,CASSPLPRANEQFF
18,few,TRBV27,CASSFQPGLAINYNEQFF
14,NA,TRBV7-3,CASSFAGGTDTQYF